The clone carrying this T cell receptor beta chain was seen a handful of times. This entry is derived from a study of T-cell memory formation after mild COVID-19. The trim removed 6 bases at V and 4 bases at J, leaving 5 bases unmatched. CDR1 is LNHDA, CDR2 SQIVND, per germline (reference sequence). The CDR3 contains 13 residues. From the 5' RACE reads, TCRdb called clonotypes with MiXCR, one entry per CDR3 protein. The sample lists roughly 340,000 distinct CDR3 sequences; approximately 15% were seen once. Material for sequencing was PBMCs or a T cell subset sorted from them (not recorded which). This sequence was found in a man between 18 and 29 years old who had mild COVID-19 (a few samples of this study predate the infection). Cell type and time point are not known. This chain connects TRBV19 to TRBJ2-5; 7 nucleotides line up with TRBD2. The CDR3 DNA sequence: TGTGCCAGTAGATCACGCGGGGGAGAGACCCAGTACTTC. This encodes CASRSRGGETQYF.